This T cell receptor (beta chain) was recovered during a study of follicular helper T cells after annual influenza vaccination (dated by TCRdb to the late 2010s). Study-wide context: Blood was drawn on days 0, 7 and 28 after each seasonal influenza vaccination. To study recall of cTfh clones, some subjects were followed across successive annual vaccinations spanning the 2013-2014, 2014-2015 and 2015-2016 seasons. One week after vaccination, a second recruited cohort of 12 subjects (Table S1) displayed a similar ICOS+CD38+ cTfh response. Multi-year samples were available from six subjects, with four subjects covering two vaccination seasons and two subjects covering three seasons. The 2013-2014 samples were cryopreserved, while the 2015 samples were processed right after collection.

From the cysteine up to the phenylalanine, the CDR3 has a length of 14 residues. The sequence is cut down to CDR3 DNA, 42 bases in frame from base 1. CDR1 is given as SGHTA and CDR2 as FQGNSA, both from the germline V gene. V is clipped by 3 bases and J by 4 bases, and the sequence between their germline boundaries is 9 bases long. The sample's time point label is to be understood as: 2014-2015 season, 7 days after vaccination. Seasonal inactivated influenza vaccine (Fluvarix) was administered to adults, and sorted blood CD4 subsets were tracked by TCRB sequencing before and after vaccination. To be eligible, subjects had to live in the community and must not have received influenza vaccine in the previous 6 months. Reasons for exclusion included contraindications to influenza vaccine, substance abuse, HIV/AIDS, active malignancy, immunomodulatory medication, and active illness such as respiratory infection. At each time point, about 35 to 110 mL of blood was collected. Non-naive CD4+CXCR5+PD-1+ cells were defined as circulating Tfh and were sorted into ICOS+CD38+ and ICOS-CD38- fractions. Ficoll-Paque PLUS or SepMate separation was used to isolate PBMC. Before DNA was extracted, the cell subsets were sorted from PBMC using a BD FACS Aria.

This clone is a singleton in its sample. Its antigen has not been determined. There are no base qualities to consult, and no much larger clone falls within one base. The library was built by means of the immunoSEQ multiplex PCR assay. Adaptive Biotechnologies carried out TCRB amplification, library preparation, sequencing and preliminary bioinformatics at Survey level resolution. For TCRB sequencing, genomic DNA from the sorted cTfh populations was amplified by multiplex PCR. Per the authors' processing: Clonality was computed in R as 1 minus normalized Shannon entropy; the Gini index was calculated with the R package ineq. Overlap score was defined as the summed counts of shared sequences divided by the total counts of all sequences in both compared samples. Fisher's exact test, with an assumed theoretical repertoire of 10^7 TCRB sequences, was used to assess the significance of shared clonotypes. TCRdb provides this immuneACCESS table in a form limited to in-frame rearrangements. Some clones are lacking; in checked studies, under half of them reflect an unresolved V gene, and why the rest are absent is not known. V and J calls and clone size are those listed in that table; D and trimming were worked out from the DNA. Present in this sample are nearly 9,000 clones, roughly 80% of which were seen just once. The ten largest account for 3% to 4.5% of the sample.

The paper as a whole reports these results and caveats: Day 7 ICOS+CD38+ clones were most often found later in ICOS-CD38- cTfh, suggesting that subset may serve as a memory reservoir. A recurrent oligoclonal ICOS+CD38+ cTfh response containing tetramer and AIM influenza-specific clonotypes was recalled by successive annual vaccinations. ICOS+CD38+ cTfh clonality correlated with the frequency of that population, and its change correlated with the change in circulating plasmablast frequency. Productive TCRB sequences were recovered from only roughly 8.5-20% of analyzed cells, so rare clonotypes could not be sampled.

This clonotype was obtained from an adult who received the influenza vaccine. The specimen was CXCR5+ CD38- circulating T follicular helper cells from blood, collected 7 days after influenza vaccination. Reading the label with the study, this specimen's cell subset or site is: circulating Tfh, non-naive CD4+CXCR5+PD-1+ (ICOS+CD38+ or ICOS-CD38-). The V and J segments used are TRBV7-2 and TRBJ1-4; the D gene cannot be named for sure. Read as DNA, the sequence is TGTGCCAGCAGCTTGACACGGGGTAATGAAAAACTGTTTTTT. It is translated as CASSLTRGNEKLFF.